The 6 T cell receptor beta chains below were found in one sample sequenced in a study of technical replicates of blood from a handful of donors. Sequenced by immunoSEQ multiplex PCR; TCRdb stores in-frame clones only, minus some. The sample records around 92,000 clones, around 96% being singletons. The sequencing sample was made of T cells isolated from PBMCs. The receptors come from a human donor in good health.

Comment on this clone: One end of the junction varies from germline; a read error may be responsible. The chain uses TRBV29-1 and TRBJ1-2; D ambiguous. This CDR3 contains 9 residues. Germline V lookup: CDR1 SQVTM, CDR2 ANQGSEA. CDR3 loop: CSVEDDTIF. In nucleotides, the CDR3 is TGCAGCGTTGAAGACGACACGATCTTC. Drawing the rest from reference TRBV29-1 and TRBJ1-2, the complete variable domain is SAVISQKPSRDICQRGTSLTIQCQVDSQVTMMFWYRQQPGQSLTLIATANQGSEATYESGFVIDKFPISRPNLTFSTLTVSNMSPEDSSIYLCSVEDDTIFGSGTRLTVV.

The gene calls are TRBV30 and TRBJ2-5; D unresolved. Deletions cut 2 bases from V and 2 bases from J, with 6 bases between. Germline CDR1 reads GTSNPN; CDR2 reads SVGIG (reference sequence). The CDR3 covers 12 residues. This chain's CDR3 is CAWSFSQETQYF. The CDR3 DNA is TGTGCCTGGAGTTTCAGTCAAGAGACCCAGTACTTC.

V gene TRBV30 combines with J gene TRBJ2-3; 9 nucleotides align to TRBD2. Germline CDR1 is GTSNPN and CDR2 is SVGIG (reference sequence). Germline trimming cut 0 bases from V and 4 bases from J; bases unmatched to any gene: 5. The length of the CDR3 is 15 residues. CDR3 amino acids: CAWSVAGGPPDTQYF. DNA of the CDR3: TGTGCCTGGAGTGTCGCGGGGGGGCCCCCAGATACGCAGTATTTT. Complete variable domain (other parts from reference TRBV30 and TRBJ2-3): SQTIHQWPATLVQPVGSPLSLECTVEGTSNPNLYWYRQAAGRGLQLLFYSVGIGQISSEVPQNLSASRPQDRQFILSSKKLLLSDSGFYLCAWSVAGGPPDTQYFGPGTRLTVL.

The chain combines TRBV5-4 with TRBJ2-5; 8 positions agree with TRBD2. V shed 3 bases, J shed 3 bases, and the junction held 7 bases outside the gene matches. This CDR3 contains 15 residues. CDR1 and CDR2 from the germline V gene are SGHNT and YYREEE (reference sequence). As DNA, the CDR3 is TGTGCCAGCAGCTCGCGGACTAGCAGAGAAGAGACCCAGTACTTC. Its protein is CASSSRTSREETQYF.

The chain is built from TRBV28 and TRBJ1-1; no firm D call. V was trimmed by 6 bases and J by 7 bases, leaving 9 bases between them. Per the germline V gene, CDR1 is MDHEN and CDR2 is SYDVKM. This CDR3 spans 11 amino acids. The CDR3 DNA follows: TGTGCCAGCAGGGGGAGGTTTGAAGCTTTCTTT. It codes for CASRGRFEAFF.

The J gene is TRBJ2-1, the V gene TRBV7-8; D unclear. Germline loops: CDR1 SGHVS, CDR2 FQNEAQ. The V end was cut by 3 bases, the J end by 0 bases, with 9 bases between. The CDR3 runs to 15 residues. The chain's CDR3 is CASSFFASSYNEQFF. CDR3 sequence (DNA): TGTGCCAGCAGCTTTTTTGCCAGCTCCTACAATGAGCAGTTCTTC. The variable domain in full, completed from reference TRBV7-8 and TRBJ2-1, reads GAGVSQSPRYKVAKRGQDVALRCDPISGHVSLFWYQQALGQGPEFLTYFQNEAQLDKSGLPSDRFFAERPEGSVSTLKIQRTQQEDSAVYLCASSFFASSYNEQFFGPGTRLTVL.